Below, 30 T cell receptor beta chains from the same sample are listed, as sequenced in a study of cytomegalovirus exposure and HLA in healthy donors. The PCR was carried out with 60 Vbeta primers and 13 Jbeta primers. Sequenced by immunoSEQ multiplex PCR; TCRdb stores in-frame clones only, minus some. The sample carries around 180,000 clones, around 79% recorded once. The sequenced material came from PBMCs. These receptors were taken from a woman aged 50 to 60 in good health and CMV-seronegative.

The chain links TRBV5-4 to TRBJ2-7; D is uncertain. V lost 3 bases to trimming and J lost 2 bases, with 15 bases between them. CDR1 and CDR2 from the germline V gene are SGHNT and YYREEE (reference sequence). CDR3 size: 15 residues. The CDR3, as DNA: TGTGCCAGCAGCTCGTCATTATCCTTAGCCTACGAGCAGTACTTC. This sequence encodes CASSSSLSLAYEQYF.

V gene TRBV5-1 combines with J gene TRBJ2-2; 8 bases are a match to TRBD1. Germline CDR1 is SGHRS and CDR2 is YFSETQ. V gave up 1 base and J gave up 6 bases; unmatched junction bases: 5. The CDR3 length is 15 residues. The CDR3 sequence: CASSLTQTGAGELFF. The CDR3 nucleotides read TGCGCCAGCAGCTTGACTCAGACAGGGGCCGGGGAGCTGTTTTTT.

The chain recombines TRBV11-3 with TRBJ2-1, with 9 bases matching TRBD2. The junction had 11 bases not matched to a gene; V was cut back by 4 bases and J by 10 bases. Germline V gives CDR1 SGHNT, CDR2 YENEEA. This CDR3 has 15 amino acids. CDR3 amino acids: CASSYGASGVREQFF. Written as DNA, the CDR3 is TGTGCCAGCAGCTACGGGGCTAGCGGGGTGAGGGAGCAGTTCTTC. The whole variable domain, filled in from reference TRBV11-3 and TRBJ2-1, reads EAGVVQSPRYKIIEKKQPVAFWCNPISGHNTLYWYLQNLGQGPELLIRYENEEAVDDSQLPKDRFSAERLKGVDSTLKIQPAELGDSAVYLCASSYGASGVREQFFGPGTRLTVL.

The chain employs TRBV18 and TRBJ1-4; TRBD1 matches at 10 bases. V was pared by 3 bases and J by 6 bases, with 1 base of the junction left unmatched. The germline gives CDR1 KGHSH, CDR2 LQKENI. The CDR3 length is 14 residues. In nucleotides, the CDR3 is TGTGCCAGCTCACCCGGGACAGGGGATGAAAAACTGTTTTTT. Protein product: CASSPGTGDEKLFF.

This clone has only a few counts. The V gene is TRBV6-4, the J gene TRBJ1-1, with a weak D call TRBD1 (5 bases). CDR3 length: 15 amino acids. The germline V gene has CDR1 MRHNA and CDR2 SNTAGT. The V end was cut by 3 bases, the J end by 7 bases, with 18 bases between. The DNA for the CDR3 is TGTGCCAGCAGTGAGGTGGACGGGGGAATCGGTGAAGCTTTCTTT. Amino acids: CASSEVDGGIGEAFF.

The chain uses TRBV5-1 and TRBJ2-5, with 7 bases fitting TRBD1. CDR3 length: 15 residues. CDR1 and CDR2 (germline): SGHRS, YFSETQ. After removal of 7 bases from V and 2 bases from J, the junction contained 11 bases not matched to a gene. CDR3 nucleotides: TGCGCCAGCTCCCGTCAGGGCAGGGGGCAAGAGACCCAGTACTTC. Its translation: CASSRQGRGQETQYF. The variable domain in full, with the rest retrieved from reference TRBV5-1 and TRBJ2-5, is KAGVTQTPRYLIKTRGQQVTLSCSPISGHRSVSWYQQTPGQGLQFLFEYFSETQRNKGNFPGRFSGRQFSNSRSEMNVSTLELGDSALYLCASSRQGRGQETQYFGPGTRLLVL.

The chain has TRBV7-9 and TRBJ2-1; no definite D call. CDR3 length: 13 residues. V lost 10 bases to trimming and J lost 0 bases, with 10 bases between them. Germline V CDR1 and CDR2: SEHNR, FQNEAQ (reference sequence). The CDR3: CATILSSYNEQFF. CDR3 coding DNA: TGTGCCACCATATTGAGCTCCTACAATGAGCAGTTCTTC.

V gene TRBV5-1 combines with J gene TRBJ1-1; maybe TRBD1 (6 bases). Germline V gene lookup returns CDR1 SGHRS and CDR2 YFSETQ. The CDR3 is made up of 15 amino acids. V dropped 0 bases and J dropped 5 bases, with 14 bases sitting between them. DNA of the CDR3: TGCGCCAGCAGCTTGGAAAGACAGGCAGGGACTGAAGCTTTCTTT. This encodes CASSLERQAGTEAFF. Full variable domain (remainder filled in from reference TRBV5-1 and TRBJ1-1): KAGVTQTPRYLIKTRGQQVTLSCSPISGHRSVSWYQQTPGQGLQFLFEYFSETQRNKGNFPGRFSGRQFSNSRSEMNVSTLELGDSALYLCASSLERQAGTEAFFGQGTRLTVV.

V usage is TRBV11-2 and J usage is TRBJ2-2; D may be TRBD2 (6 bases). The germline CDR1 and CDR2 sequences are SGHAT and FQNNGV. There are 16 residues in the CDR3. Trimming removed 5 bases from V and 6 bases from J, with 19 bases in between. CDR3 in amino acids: CASSLPPGLTPGELFF. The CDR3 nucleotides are TGTGCCAGCAGCCTACCCCCGGGACTCACCCCCGGGGAGCTGTTTTTT. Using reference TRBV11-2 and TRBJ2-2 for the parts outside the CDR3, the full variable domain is EAGVAQSPRYKIIEKRQSVAFWCNPISGHATLYWYQQILGQGPKLLIQFQNNGVVDDSQLPKDRFSAERLKGVDSTLKIQPAKLEDSAVYLCASSLPPGLTPGELFFGEGSRLTVL.

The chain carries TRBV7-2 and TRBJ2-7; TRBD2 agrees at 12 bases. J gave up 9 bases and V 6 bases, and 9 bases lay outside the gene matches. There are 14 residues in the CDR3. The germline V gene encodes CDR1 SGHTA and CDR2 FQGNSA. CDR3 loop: CASRKTSGSFVQYF. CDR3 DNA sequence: TGTGCCAGCAGAAAGACTAGCGGGAGTTTTGTGCAGTACTTC.

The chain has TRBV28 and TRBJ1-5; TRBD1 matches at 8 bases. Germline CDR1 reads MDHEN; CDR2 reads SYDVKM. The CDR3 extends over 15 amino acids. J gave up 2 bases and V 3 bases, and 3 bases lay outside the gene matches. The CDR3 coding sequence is TGTGCCAGCAGTTTCGCAGGGGGCGGCAATCAGCCCCAGCATTTT. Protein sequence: CASSFAGGGNQPQHF.

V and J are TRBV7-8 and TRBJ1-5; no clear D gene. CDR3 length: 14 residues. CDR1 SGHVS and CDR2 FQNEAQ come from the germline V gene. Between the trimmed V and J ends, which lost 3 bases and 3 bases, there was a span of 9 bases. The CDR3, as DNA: TGTGCCAGCAGCTTCGGGGTTCCCAATCAGCCCCAGCATTTT. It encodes CASSFGVPNQPQHF.

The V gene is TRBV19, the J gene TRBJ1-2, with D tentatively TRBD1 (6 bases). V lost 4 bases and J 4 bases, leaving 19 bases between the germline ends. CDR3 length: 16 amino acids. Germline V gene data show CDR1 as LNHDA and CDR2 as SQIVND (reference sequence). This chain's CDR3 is CASSTAGTRIGYGYTF. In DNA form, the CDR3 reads TGTGCCAGTAGTACCGCCGGGACACGGATCGGCTATGGCTACACCTTC.

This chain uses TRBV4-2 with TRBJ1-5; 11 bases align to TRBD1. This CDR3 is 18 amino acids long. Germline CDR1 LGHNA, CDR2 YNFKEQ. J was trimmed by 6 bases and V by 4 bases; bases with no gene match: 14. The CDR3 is CASSLKSPGTGGTQPQHF. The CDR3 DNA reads TGTGCCAGCAGCCTAAAGTCCCCCGGGACAGGGGGGACTCAGCCCCAGCATTTT.

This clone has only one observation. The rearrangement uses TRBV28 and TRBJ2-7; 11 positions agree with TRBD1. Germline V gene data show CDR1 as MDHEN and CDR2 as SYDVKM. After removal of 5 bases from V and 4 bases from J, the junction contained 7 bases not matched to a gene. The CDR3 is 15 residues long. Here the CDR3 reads CASSQGQGALYEQYF. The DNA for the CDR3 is TGTGCCAGCAGTCAAGGACAGGGGGCCTTGTACGAGCAGTACTTC.

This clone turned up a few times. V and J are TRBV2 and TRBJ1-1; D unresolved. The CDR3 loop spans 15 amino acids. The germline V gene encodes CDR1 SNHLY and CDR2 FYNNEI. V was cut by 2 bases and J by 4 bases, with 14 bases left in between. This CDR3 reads CASSENSQFGTEAFF. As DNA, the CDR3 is TGTGCCAGCAGTGAAAACAGCCAATTTGGCACTGAAGCTTTCTTT.

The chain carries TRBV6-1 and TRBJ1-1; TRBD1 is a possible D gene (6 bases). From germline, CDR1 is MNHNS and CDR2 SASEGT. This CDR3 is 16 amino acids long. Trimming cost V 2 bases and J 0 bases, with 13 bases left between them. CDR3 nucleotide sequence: TGTGCCAGCAGTGAATATGTTCGGACAGTGAACACTGAAGCTTTCTTT. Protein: CASSEYVRTVNTEAFF.

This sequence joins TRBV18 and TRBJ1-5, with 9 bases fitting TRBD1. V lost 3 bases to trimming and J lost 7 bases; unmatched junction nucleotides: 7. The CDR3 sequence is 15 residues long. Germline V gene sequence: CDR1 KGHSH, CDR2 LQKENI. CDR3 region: CASSPGKGTGQPQHF. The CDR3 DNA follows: TGTGCCAGCTCACCGGGGAAGGGGACAGGGCAGCCCCAGCATTTT.

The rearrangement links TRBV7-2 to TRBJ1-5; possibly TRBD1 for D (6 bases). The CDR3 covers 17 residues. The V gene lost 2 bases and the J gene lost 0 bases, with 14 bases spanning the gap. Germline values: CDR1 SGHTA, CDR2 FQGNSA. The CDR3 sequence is CASSLTVRGLSNQPQHF. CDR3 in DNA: TGTGCCAGCAGCTTAACGGTCAGGGGCCTTAGCAATCAGCCCCAGCATTTT.

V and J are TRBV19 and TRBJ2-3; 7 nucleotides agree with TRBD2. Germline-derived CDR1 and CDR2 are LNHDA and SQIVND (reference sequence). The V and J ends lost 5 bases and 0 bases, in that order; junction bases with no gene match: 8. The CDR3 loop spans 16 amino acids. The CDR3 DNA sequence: TGTGCCAGTAGTTTCCGGCGGGGGAGCAGCACAGATACGCAGTATTTT. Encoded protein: CASSFRRGSSTDTQYF. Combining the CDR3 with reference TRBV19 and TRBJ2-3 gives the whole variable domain DGGITQSPKYLFRKEGQNVTLSCEQNLNHDAMYWYRQDPGQGLRLIYYSQIVNDFQKGDIAEGYSVSREKKESFPLTVTSAQKNPTAFYLCASSFRRGSSTDTQYFGPGTRLTVL.

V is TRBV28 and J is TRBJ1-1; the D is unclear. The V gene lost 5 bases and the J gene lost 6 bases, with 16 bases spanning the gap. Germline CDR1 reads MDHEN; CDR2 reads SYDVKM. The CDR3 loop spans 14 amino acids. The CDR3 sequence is CASSLSAWGAEAFF. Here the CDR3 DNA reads TGTGCCAGCAGTCTATCTGCATGGGGAGCTGAAGCTTTCTTT.

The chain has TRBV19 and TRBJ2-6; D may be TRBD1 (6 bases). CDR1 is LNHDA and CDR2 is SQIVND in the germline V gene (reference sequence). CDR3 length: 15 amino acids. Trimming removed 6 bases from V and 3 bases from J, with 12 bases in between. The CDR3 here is CASSLRTVGANVLTF. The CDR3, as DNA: TGTGCCAGTAGCCTTAGGACAGTTGGGGCCAACGTCCTGACTTTC.

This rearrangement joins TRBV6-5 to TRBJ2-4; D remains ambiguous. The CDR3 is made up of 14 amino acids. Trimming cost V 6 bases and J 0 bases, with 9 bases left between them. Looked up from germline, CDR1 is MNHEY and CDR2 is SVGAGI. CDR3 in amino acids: CASSPTIAKNIQYF. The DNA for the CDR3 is TGTGCCAGCAGCCCGACAATAGCCAAAAACATTCAGTACTTC.

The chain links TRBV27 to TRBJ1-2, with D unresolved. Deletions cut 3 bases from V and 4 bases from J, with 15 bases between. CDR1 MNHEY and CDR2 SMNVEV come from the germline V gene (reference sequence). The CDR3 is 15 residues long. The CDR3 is CASSFAPGRIYGYTF. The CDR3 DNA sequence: TGTGCCAGCAGTTTTGCCCCTGGCAGGATCTATGGCTACACCTTC.

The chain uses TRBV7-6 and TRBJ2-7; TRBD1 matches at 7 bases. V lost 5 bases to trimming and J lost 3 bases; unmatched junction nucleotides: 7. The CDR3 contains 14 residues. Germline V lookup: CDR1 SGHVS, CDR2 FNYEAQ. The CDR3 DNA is TGTGCCAGCAGCCCGCGTACAGGGGTCTACGAGCAGTACTTC. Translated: CASSPRTGVYEQYF.

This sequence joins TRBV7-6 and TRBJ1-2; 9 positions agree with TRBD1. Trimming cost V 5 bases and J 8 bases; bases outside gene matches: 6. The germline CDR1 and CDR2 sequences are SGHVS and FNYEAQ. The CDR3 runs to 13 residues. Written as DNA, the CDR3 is TGTGCCAGCAGCCTGGGACAGGGAATGGGCTACACCTTC. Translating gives CASSLGQGMGYTF.

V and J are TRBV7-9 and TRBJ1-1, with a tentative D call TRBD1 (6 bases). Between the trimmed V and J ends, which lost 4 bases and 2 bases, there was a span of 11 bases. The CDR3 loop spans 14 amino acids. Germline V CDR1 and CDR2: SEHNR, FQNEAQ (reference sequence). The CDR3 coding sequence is TGTGCCAGCAGCTACCTGGACAGAAACACTGAAGCTTTCTTT. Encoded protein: CASSYLDRNTEAFF.

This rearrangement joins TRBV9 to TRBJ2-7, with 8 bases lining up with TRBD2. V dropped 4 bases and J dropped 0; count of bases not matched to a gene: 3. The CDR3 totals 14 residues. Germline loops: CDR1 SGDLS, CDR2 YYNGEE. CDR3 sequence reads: CASSYLAGSYEQYF. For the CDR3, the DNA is TGTGCCAGCAGCTACCTAGCGGGCTCCTACGAGCAGTACTTC. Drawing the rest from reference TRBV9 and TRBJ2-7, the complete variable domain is DSGVTQTPKHLITATGQRVTLRCSPRSGDLSVYWYQQSLDQGLQFLIQYYNGEERAKGNILERFSAQQFPDLHSELNLSSLELGDSALYFCASSYLAGSYEQYFGPGTRLTVT.

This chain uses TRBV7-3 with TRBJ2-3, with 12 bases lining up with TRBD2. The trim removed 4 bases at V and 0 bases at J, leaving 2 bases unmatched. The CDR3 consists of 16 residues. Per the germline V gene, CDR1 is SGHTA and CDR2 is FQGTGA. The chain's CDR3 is CASSYTSGRSTDTQYF. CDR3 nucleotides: TGTGCCAGCAGCTACACTAGCGGGAGGAGCACAGATACGCAGTATTTT.

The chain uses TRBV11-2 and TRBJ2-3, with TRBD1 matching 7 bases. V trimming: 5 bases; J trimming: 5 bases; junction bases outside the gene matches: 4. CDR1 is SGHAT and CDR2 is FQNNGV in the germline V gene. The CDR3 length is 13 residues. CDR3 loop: CASSPAGGDTQYF. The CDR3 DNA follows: TGTGCCAGCAGCCCCGCAGGGGGAGATACGCAGTATTTT.